This T cell receptor beta chain is drawn from a study of CD8+ T cells in alopecia areata (dated by TCRdb to the late 2010s). Broadly, across the study: Treated patients were enrolled in an open-label pilot trial of oral tofacitinib at 5 to 10 mg twice daily for moderate-to-severe alopecia areata. Tofacitinib was given for 6 to 18 months, followed by 6 months of follow-up off drug to assess delayed response and recurrence. In treated patients, disease severity was measured using the SALT score, which gives the percentage of scalp surface area affected. In both human patients and the C3H/HeJ mouse model, the study applied high-throughput TCRbeta sequencing to look at T cell clonal expansion in alopecia areata. Scalp tissue and sorted CD4+ and CD8+ peripheral blood T cells from patchy and totalis/universalis alopecia areata patients and from healthy controls were covered by human TCRbeta sequencing. Biopsies were taken from tofacitinib-treated patients at baseline and again at 4 and 24 weeks into treatment, and several of those patients also had a later scalp biopsy. Scalp clonality was compared among normal scalp (n=4), patchy alopecia areata scalp (n=8), and alopecia totalis/universalis scalp (n=8). The RNA source kit depended on sample type: the PAXgene miRNA kit for fixed scalp, the miRNeasy kit for PBMCs, and the RNeasy kit for mouse skin. Amplification of TCRbeta CDR3 regions was done by immunoSEQ multiplex PCR using 35 Vbeta forward primers and 13 Jbeta reverse primers.

The CDR3 covers 16 residues, taking in both the cysteine and the phenylalanine. The only DNA kept is the CDR3, 48 bases in frame from the first base. Library preparation was by the immunoSEQ multiplex PCR assay. RNA was extracted from all samples and reverse transcribed into cDNA as template for TCR sequencing. SuperScript III was used to make first-strand cDNA, primed with a 2:1 mix of oligo-dT and random hexamers. A synthetic immune receptor repertoire was used to gauge amplification bias, and whatever bias remained was removed computationally. The authors' analysis ran thus. Raw reads were preprocessed for error removal, and CDR3 was defined according to IMGT conventions as running from the conserved cysteine to phenylalanine. To get clonality, Shannon entropy was normalized by log2 of the number of productive unique TCRs and the result was subtracted from 1. Whether each scalp clone was CD4 or CD8 was inferred by checking scalp TCRbeta sequences against the CD4 and CD8 repertoires from sorted blood. The source is immuneACCESS, and TCRdb retained only in-frame sequences with V and J called. Part of the clones is not carried over; for the studies checked, unresolved V genes explain less than half of this, and the remainder is unexplained. V, J and clone size are taken as reported in that table, and D and trimming were inferred from the DNA itself. The sample yields under 150,000 clones; 80% to 90% were counted once. The top ten hold 25% of the sample.

The time point label on this specimen signifies: less than five weeks on oral tofacitinib. The treatment or condition label of this sample denotes: oral pan-JAK inhibitor, 5-10 mg twice daily. Peripheral blood and lesional scalp punch biopsies were obtained from patients with alopecia areata. After PBMCs were isolated by density centrifugation and stained for CD3, CD4 and CD8, a FACSAria was used to sort CD4+ and CD8+ T cells. What the study reported, not specific to this receptor: Shared TCR sequences between patients were less evident than in mice, which may be partly attributable to HLA diversity in the patient population. Lesional scalp, especially in alopecia totalis/universalis, showed higher clonality and more expanded CD8+ clones than normal scalp, suggesting antigenic drive. Because the treated cohort was small and included a single nonresponder, larger studies are needed to assess links between baseline CD8+ expansion and response. Scalp TCR repertoire analysis is complicated because resident alphabeta T cells in normal human skin are also sequenced, whereas mouse skin is dominated by gammadelta T cells. Scalp clonality and the number of expanded CD8+ clones among the top 100 scalp clones were significantly decreased by tofacitinib. During tofacitinib treatment, many expanded lesional clones remained in scalp and blood, and this persistence may partly explain relapse after treatment is stopped.

With respect to this clone: Its specific antigen is unknown. One base away there is no much larger clone; base qualities are not given.

This sequence was found in a human donor with alopecia areata. The sequencing here drew on CD8+ T cells sorted from blood, taken at week 4, from a patient treated with tofacitinib. Recombination joined TRBV21-1 with TRBJ2-4; the table's D call, TRBD1, was not checked against the DNA. TRBV21-1 is recorded as a pseudogene. The encoded CDR3 is CASSKDRGRAKNIQYF. The nucleotide sequence reads TGTGCCAGCAGCAAAGACAGGGGGCGTGCCAAAAACATTCAGTACTTC.